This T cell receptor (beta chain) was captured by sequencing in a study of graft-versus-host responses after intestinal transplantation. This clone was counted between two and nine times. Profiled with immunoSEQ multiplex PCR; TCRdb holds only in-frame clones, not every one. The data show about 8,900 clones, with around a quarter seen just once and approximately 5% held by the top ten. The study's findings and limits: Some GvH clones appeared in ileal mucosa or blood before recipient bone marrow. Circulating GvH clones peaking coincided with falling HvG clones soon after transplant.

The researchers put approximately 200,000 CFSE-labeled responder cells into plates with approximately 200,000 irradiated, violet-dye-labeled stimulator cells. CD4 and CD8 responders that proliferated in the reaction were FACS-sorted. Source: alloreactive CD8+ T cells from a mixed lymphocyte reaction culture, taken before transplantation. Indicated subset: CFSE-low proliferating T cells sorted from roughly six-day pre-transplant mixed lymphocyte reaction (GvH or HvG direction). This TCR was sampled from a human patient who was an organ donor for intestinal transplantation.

The CDR3, as DNA: TGTGCCATTAAGCCCCAGCGGGCTTACAATGAGCAGTTCTTC. Its translation is CAIKPQRAYNEQFF. V gene TRBV7-9 combines with J gene TRBJ2-1; D is possibly TRBD2 (6 bases). Germline lookup yields CDR1 SEHNR and CDR2 FQNEAQ (reference sequence). Trimming cost V 10 bases and J 4 bases, with 17 bases left between them. This CDR3 contains 14 residues.